This TCR beta chain was recovered during a study of T cell repertoires in cytomegalovirus infection. Points from the study as a whole: The response measured ex vivo was dominated by TCR beta clonotypes (HLA-C-restricted and CMV-specific).

Of note for this clonotype: As yet, its antigen is unknown.

Trimming removed 1 base at V and 4 bases at J, with 13 bases between. CDR1 and CDR2 (germline): SGHNT, YENEEA. The CDR3 length is 15 residues. From the reads, TCRdb called clonotypes with MiXCR, one entry per CDR3 protein. The sample lists some 920,000 distinct CDR3 sequences, less than 35% occurring once. The chain carries TRBV11-3 and TRBJ1-1; D gene unclear. Sequenced here: cultured CD8+ T cells from PBMCs, sampled from culture after CMV antigen stimulation. This TCR came from a human donor in good health (CMV status not recorded). Some clones in this sample may be carry-over from other donors' samples. The CDR3, as DNA: TGTGCCAGCAGCTTAGCTCCTGGGGAGACCACTGAAGCTTTCTTT. This encodes CASSLAPGETTEAFF.